These 12 T cell receptor beta chains originate from one sample sequenced in a study of blood T cell repertoires in COVID-19. Assay: immunoSEQ multiplex PCR; the TCRdb copy retains only in-frame clones and omits some. The sample yields 99,000 or so clones, about 90% seen once. Sample: peripheral blood. The receptors derive from a man aged 50 to 60 with COVID-19, enrolled during active disease.

The rearrangement joins TRBV3-1 (or the pseudogene TRBV3-2) to TRBJ1-2; 9 bases fit TRBD1. This CDR3 is 18 amino acids long. Germline V gene data show CDR1 as LGHDT and CDR2 as YNNKEL (reference sequence). The V gene end was trimmed by 3 bases and the J gene end by 4 bases; junction bases not matched to a gene: 15. The chain's CDR3 is CASSQPGQGSLGSYGYTF. Here the CDR3 DNA reads TGTGCCAGCAGCCAGCCGGGACAGGGATCCCTGGGTAGCTATGGCTACACCTTC.

The V and J genes are TRBV11-2 and TRBJ2-7, with D possibly TRBD2 on 5 matching bases. The CDR3 is 14 amino acids. Trimming stripped 2 bases from V and 2 bases from J, with 10 bases between. CDR1 and CDR2 from the germline V gene are SGHAT and FQNNGV. DNA for the CDR3: TGTGCCAGCAGCTTAACCGACGGGACCTACGAGCAGTACTTC. Translation: CASSLTDGTYEQYF. Full variable domain (rest looked up from reference TRBV11-2 and TRBJ2-7): EAGVAQSPRYKIIEKRQSVAFWCNPISGHATLYWYQQILGQGPKLLIQFQNNGVVDDSQLPKDRFSAERLKGVDSTLKIQPAKLEDSAVYLCASSLTDGTYEQYFGPGTRLTVT.

The chain combines TRBV4-1 with TRBJ2-1, with TRBD2 as a possible D gene (5 bases). CDR1 is MGHRA, CDR2 YSYEKL, per germline. V was shortened by 4 bases and J by 0 bases, with 13 bases between the two germline ends. The CDR3 loop spans 16 amino acids. CDR3 bases: TGCGCCAGCAGCCGAGTCGAGGGTAGCTCCTACAATGAGCAGTTCTTC. This codes for CASSRVEGSSYNEQFF.

V and J are TRBV15 and TRBJ2-1, with 7 bases lining up with TRBD2. Trimming removed 0 bases from V and 10 bases from J; junction bases left unmatched: 9. This CDR3 is 15 amino acids long. Germline CDR1 and CDR2: LNHNV and YYDKDF (reference sequence). CDR3 in amino acids: CATSRDGLAVPEQFF. DNA for the CDR3: TGTGCCACCAGCAGAGATGGGCTAGCGGTGCCGGAGCAGTTCTTC.

The rearrangement links TRBV27 to TRBJ1-6; the D gene is possibly TRBD1 (6 bases). Trimming took 6 bases from V and 4 from J, leaving 10 bases between them. Germline V gives CDR1 MNHEY, CDR2 SMNVEV (reference sequence). The CDR3 totals 14 residues. Here the CDR3 reads CASRPDSYNSPLHF. Here the CDR3 DNA reads TGTGCCAGCAGACCGGACAGTTATAATTCACCCCTCCACTTT.

V gene TRBV5-1 combines with J gene TRBJ1-5; 12 bases line up with TRBD1. Germline V CDR1 and CDR2: SGHRS, YFSETQ. V was pared by 4 bases and J by 8 bases, with 7 bases of the junction left unmatched. The CDR3 is 15 amino acids. The CDR3 nucleotides are TGCGCCAGCAGCCCGGGGACAGGGGGCTCAGAGCCCCAGCATTTT. Protein: CASSPGTGGSEPQHF.

This clone was counted only a few times. CDR3 coding DNA: TGTGCCTGGAGTGCGGGACAGTTCCCCAACACTGAAGCTTTCTTT. Translation gives CAWSAGQFPNTEAFF. The genes are TRBV30 and TRBJ1-1; TRBD1 matches at 7 bases. In germline, CDR1 is GTSNPN, CDR2 SVGIG (reference sequence). Trimming cost V 1 base and J 2 bases; bases outside gene matches: 7. The length of the CDR3 is 15 residues.

The chain uses TRBV29-1 and TRBJ2-2, with 8 bases that match TRBD2. V trimming: 4 bases; J trimming: 4 bases; junction bases outside the gene matches: 5. The CDR3 is 14 amino acids. The germline V gene encodes CDR1 SQVTM and CDR2 ANQGSEA. CDR3 in DNA: TGCAGCGTTGCTGACGGGGGGGTCACCGGGGAGCTGTTTTTT. The encoded protein is CSVADGGVTGELFF.

The chain uses TRBV7-2 and TRBJ2-1; TRBD1 might be the D (5 bases). V lost 3 bases and J 5 bases, leaving 8 bases between the germline ends. The CDR3 is 13 residues long. Germline CDR1 SGHTA, CDR2 FQGNSA. Here the CDR3 reads CASSFKGNNEQFF. Written as DNA, the CDR3 is TGTGCCAGCAGCTTTAAGGGGAACAATGAGCAGTTCTTC.

V gene TRBV7-8 combines with J gene TRBJ2-7; TRBD1 might be the D (5 bases). The V end was cut by 2 bases, the J end by 0 bases, with 11 bases between. CDR1 SGHVS and CDR2 FQNEAQ come from the germline V gene. The CDR3 loop spans 15 amino acids. In nucleotides, the CDR3 is TGTGCCAGCAGCTTACAGGGCTATTTCTCCTACGAGCAGTACTTC. Protein: CASSLQGYFSYEQYF.

This sequence joins TRBV21-1 and TRBJ1-3; TRBD1, the D gene given by the table, was not confirmed from the DNA. TRBV21-1 is deemed a pseudogene. This CDR3 contains 19 residues. The CDR3 is CASSKAVGRDFEVGNTIYF. The CDR3 region has the DNA TGTGCCAGCAGCAAAGCGGTCGGCAGGGATTTTGAAGTCGGAAACACCATATATTTT.

V gene TRBV28 combines with J gene TRBJ1-6; TRBD1 matches at 7 bases. CDR3 length: 14 amino acids. J was trimmed by 7 bases and V by 6 bases; bases with no gene match: 6. In germline, CDR1 is MDHEN, CDR2 SYDVKM. The CDR3 DNA is TGTGCCAGCAGCATCCAACAGGGGAATTCACCCCTCCACTTT. Protein sequence: CASSIQQGNSPLHF.